The sequence of this TCR beta chain was determined in a study of monozygotic twins with inflammatory bowel disease. cDNA encoding TCRalpha and TCRbeta underwent two nested PCRs of 16 and 9 cycles, each of which was followed by bead purification. One entry per CDR3 protein, without DNA, is what TCRdb gives after re-calling the 5' RACE reads. The sample table includes about 210,000 distinct CDR3 sequences. Findings and caveats of the study: The authors note that differing immunosuppressive treatments may have added variability to patient repertoires.

This CDR3 is built from 15 residues. Germline lookup yields CDR1 MNHEY and CDR2 SVGAGI. Worth noting for this clonotype: Antigen unknown.

This TCR was sampled from a human donor with ulcerative colitis or Crohn's disease, or a healthy co-twin of an affected twin (not recorded which). Input material: blood. This chain joins TRBV6-5 and TRBJ1-2; TCRdb indicates TRBD1, and absent DNA this call remains unverified. The CDR3 protein is CASSLGQGVVYGYTF.